This passage covers 29 T cell receptor beta chains from one sample sequenced in a study of T-cell memory formation after mild COVID-19. TCRdb re-called the 5' RACE reads with MiXCR, one entry per CDR3 protein. The top ten hold 3% to 4.5% of the sample, which has roughly 180,000 distinct CDR3 sequences, around a sixth seen once. The sample taken for sequencing was PBMCs or a T cell subset sorted from them (not recorded which). Receptors were obtained from a man younger than 35 who had mild COVID-19 (a few samples of this study predate the infection). Cell type and time point are not known.

The chain has TRBV5-6 and TRBJ1-2, with a weak D call TRBD1 (5 bases). V was trimmed by 1 base and J by 0 bases, leaving 13 bases between them. Germline V gives CDR1 SGHDT, CDR2 YYEEEE. The CDR3 has 16 amino acids. The CDR3 region has the DNA TGTGCCAGCAGCTTGAAAGGGGCCCGAGCTAACTATGGCTACACCTTC. This gives the protein CASSLKGARANYGYTF. Variable domain in full (rest from reference TRBV5-6 and TRBJ1-2): DAGVTQSPTHLIKTRGQQVTLRCSPKSGHDTVSWYQQALGQGPQFIFQYYEEEERQRGNFPDRFSGHQFPNYSSELNVNALLLGDSALYLCASSLKGARANYGYTFGSGTRLTVV.

This clonotype was counted only a few times. V usage is TRBV7-2 and J usage is TRBJ1-1; the D gene is possibly TRBD1 (6 bases). V lost 5 bases to trimming and J lost 4 bases, with 14 bases between them. The germline V gene has CDR1 SGHTA and CDR2 FQGNSA. The CDR3 extends over 14 amino acids. For the CDR3, the DNA is TGTGCCAGCAGCCTAACCCAGGGGTTCACTGAAGCTTTCTTT. Its translation is CASSLTQGFTEAFF.

This clonotype was detected a few times. The genes are TRBV11-1 and TRBJ2-7; D perhaps matches TRBD1 (6 bases). The length of the CDR3 is 12 residues. Per germline, CDR1 SGHAT and CDR2 FQDESV (reference sequence). V lost 5 bases and J 3 bases, leaving 8 bases between the germline ends. Here the CDR3 reads CASSHRDYEQYV. The CDR3 DNA follows: TGTGCCAGCAGCCACAGGGACTACGAGCAGTACGTC.

The V and J genes are TRBV29-1 and TRBJ2-1; D ambiguous. The CDR3 extends over 16 amino acids. The ends were cut back, 8 bases at V and 6 bases at J, with 26 bases in the middle. Germline CDR1 is SQVTM and CDR2 is ANQGSEA. The CDR3 DNA reads TGCAGCCTGGGCGGAGCGTCCGCTCGGAATTTCAATGAGCAGTTCTTC. Encoded protein: CSLGGASARNFNEQFF.

This clonotype was observed a handful of times. The chain links TRBV28 to TRBJ2-7; 9 positions agree with TRBD1. Germline V gives CDR1 MDHEN, CDR2 SYDVKM. With 5 bases clipped from V and 3 bases from J, the junction kept 5 bases outside the gene matches. The CDR3 totals 14 residues. The CDR3 reads CASSRTGAGYEQYV. The CDR3 DNA reads TGTGCCAGCAGTCGGACAGGGGCTGGCTACGAGCAGTACGTC.

In this sample, this clonotype turned up a few times. This chain uses TRBV7-9 with TRBJ1-1, with D unclear. The CDR3 has 14 amino acids. Trimming took 5 bases from V and 5 from J, leaving 15 bases between them. Germline-derived CDR1 and CDR2 are SEHNR and FQNEAQ (reference sequence). DNA of the CDR3: TGTGCCAGCAGCATCCCAATAACAGTAACTGAAGCTTTCTTT. It is translated as CASSIPITVTEAFF.

This clonotype has only a few counts. V and J are TRBV12-3 or TRBV12-4 and TRBJ1-1; no definite D call. The CDR3 is 16 residues long. Trimming left V 7 bases short and J 1 base short, with 19 bases between. CDR3 sequence: CASINSFLERNTEAFF. As DNA, the CDR3 is TGTGCCAGCATCAACTCTTTTTTAGAGAGGAACACTGAAGCTTTCTTT.

This chain connects TRBV20-1 to TRBJ1-6; possibly TRBD1 for D (5 bases). Trimming removed 6 bases from V and 6 bases from J, with 18 bases in between. Germline V lookup: CDR1 DFQATT, CDR2 SNEGSKA (reference sequence). This CDR3 is 15 amino acids long. CDR3 protein: CSATIRQTFNSPLHF. The CDR3 DNA follows: TGCAGTGCCACTATACGACAGACCTTTAATTCACCCCTCCACTTT.

This clonotype occurred a few times. J is TRBJ1-4 and V is TRBV7-2, with unresolved D. From germline, CDR1 is SGHTA and CDR2 FQGNSA. The length of the CDR3 is 13 residues. Trimming took off 6 bases at V and 4 bases at J, with 9 bases between the two ends. The CDR3 coding sequence is TGTGCCAGCAGGCAGCAGAGTAATGAAAAACTGTTTTTT. Translating gives CASRQQSNEKLFF.

The J gene is TRBJ2-7, the V gene TRBV6-5, with 10 nucleotides matching TRBD1. The germline CDR1 and CDR2 sequences are MNHEY and SVGAGI. Losses at the gene ends were 6 bases for V and 5 bases for J; bases not matched to a gene: 4. The CDR3 has 13 amino acids. The CDR3 loop reads CASRRQGANEQYF. For the CDR3, the DNA is TGTGCCAGCAGACGACAGGGGGCTAACGAGCAGTACTTC.

The chain uses TRBV5-1 and TRBJ2-2; D not resolved. This CDR3 has 15 amino acids. Trimming took off 0 bases at V and 6 bases at J, with 12 bases between the two ends. The germline gives CDR1 SGHRS, CDR2 YFSETQ. CDR3 sequence: CASSLEGWAPGELFF. The CDR3 nucleotides read TGCGCCAGCAGCTTGGAGGGATGGGCTCCCGGGGAGCTGTTTTTT.

The chain has TRBV6-5 and TRBJ2-3; TRBD2 might be the D (7 bases). The V and J ends lost 8 bases and 0 bases respectively, with 15 bases between them. CDR1 and CDR2 (germline): MNHEY, SVGAGI. The CDR3 is 15 amino acids. DNA of the CDR3: TGTGCCAGCGCCCGGGGGGCCAGAAGCACAGATACGCAGTATTTT. Translated, it gives CASARGARSTDTQYF.

This clonotype was picked up a small number of times. The rearrangement uses TRBV20-1 and TRBJ2-3; D unresolved. This CDR3 spans 15 amino acids. From germline, CDR1 is DFQATT and CDR2 SNEGSKA (reference sequence). Trimming took 6 bases from V and 2 from J, leaving 18 bases between them. CDR3 sequence: CSAPKAPLVTDTQYF. As DNA, the CDR3 is TGCAGTGCCCCGAAGGCTCCCCTTGTCACAGATACGCAGTATTTT.

This clonotype was detected a few times. The V call is TRBV2, the J call TRBJ2-3; the D gene is possibly TRBD1 (6 bases). Looked up from germline, CDR1 is SNHLY and CDR2 is FYNNEI. V was pared by 1 base and J by 6 bases, with 14 bases between. This CDR3 is built from 15 residues. In DNA, the CDR3 is TGTGCCAGCAGTGAAGGGAGCAGGGGCTCGGATACGCAGTATTTT. This encodes CASSEGSRGSDTQYF.

This clonotype was seen a few times. This chain links TRBV18 with TRBJ2-5; 7 bases align to TRBD2. The CDR3 is made up of 14 amino acids. V trimming: 6 bases; J trimming: 2 bases; junction bases outside the gene matches: 6. Germline-derived CDR1 and CDR2 are KGHSH and LQKENI. CDR3 bases: TGTGCCAGCTCCTTGTCGGGACTACAAGAGACCCAGTACTTC. Translated, it gives CASSLSGLQETQYF.

A few counts support this clonotype. The V gene is TRBV9, the J gene TRBJ1-1; 9 positions match TRBD1. In germline, CDR1 is SGDLS, CDR2 YYNGEE. The CDR3 covers 14 residues. Trimming took 0 bases from V and 6 from J; bases not matched to a gene: 3. CDR3 DNA: TGTGCCAGCAGCGTAGGTACAGGGGGCCCTGAAGCTTTCTTT. This codes for CASSVGTGGPEAFF.

The chain is built from TRBV10-3 and TRBJ2-7; no firm D call. V shed 0 bases and J shed 6 bases, with 6 bases lying between them. This CDR3 has 12 amino acids. Germline CDR1 and CDR2: ENHRY and SYGVKD. CDR3 nucleotides: TGTGCCATCAGTGAGTCAGGCAGCGAGCAGTACTTC. As protein: CAISESGSEQYF.

The chain is built from TRBV27 and TRBJ2-7; 9 bases agree with TRBD2. Germline CDR1 is MNHEY and CDR2 is SMNVEV (reference sequence). CDR3 length: 15 amino acids. The trim removed 4 bases at V and 2 bases at J, leaving 6 bases unmatched. The CDR3 DNA sequence: TGTGCCAGCAGTTATAAAGCGGGGGGCGCCTACGAGCAGTACTTC. The encoded protein is CASSYKAGGAYEQYF.

This rearrangement joins TRBV20-1 to TRBJ2-3; 7 bases match TRBD2. V shed 5 bases, J shed 2 bases, and the junction held 10 bases outside the gene matches. The CDR3 is 15 residues long. Germline lookup yields CDR1 DFQATT and CDR2 SNEGSKA (reference sequence). CDR3 sequence: CSARLRDYDTDTQYF. The CDR3 nucleotides are TGCAGTGCTCGTCTAAGGGACTACGACACAGATACGCAGTATTTT.

This clonotype was counted only a few times. The chain links TRBV7-3 to TRBJ2-3; D might be TRBD2 (5 bases). From germline, CDR1 is SGHTA and CDR2 FQGTGA. The CDR3 loop spans 16 amino acids. The germline V and J ends were trimmed by 5 bases and 0 bases, with 15 bases remaining between them. CDR3 sequence (DNA): TGTGCCAGCAGCCGAAGTTCTAGCACTAGCACAGATACGCAGTATTTT. Amino acids: CASSRSSSTSTDTQYF.

The V call is TRBV30, the J call TRBJ2-3; 7 bases align to TRBD1. V was pared by 4 bases and J by 6 bases, with 7 bases of the junction left unmatched. The CDR3 length is 13 residues. Germline CDR1 reads GTSNPN; CDR2 reads SVGIG (reference sequence). CDR3 sequence (DNA): TGTGCCTGGAATCCGCAGGGGGAGGATACGCAGTATTTT. Translating gives CAWNPQGEDTQYF. Variable domain in full (rest from reference TRBV30 and TRBJ2-3): SQTIHQWPATLVQPVGSPLSLECTVEGTSNPNLYWYRQAAGRGLQLLFYSVGIGQISSEVPQNLSASRPQDRQFILSSKKLLLSDSGFYLCAWNPQGEDTQYFGPGTRLTVL.

The rearrangement uses TRBV9 and TRBJ2-3, with D maybe TRBD2 (5 bases). The germline CDR1 and CDR2 sequences are SGDLS and YYNGEE. V was trimmed by 1 base and J by 4 bases, leaving 10 bases between them. The CDR3 is 14 amino acids. CDR3 bases: TGTGCCAGCAGCGTATTTAGCGTGTCAGATACGCAGTATTTT. The encoded protein is CASSVFSVSDTQYF. The full variable domain, its missing parts supplied by reference TRBV9 and TRBJ2-3, is DSGVTQTPKHLITATGQRVTLRCSPRSGDLSVYWYQQSLDQGLQFLIQYYNGEERAKGNILERFSAQQFPDLHSELNLSSLELGDSALYFCASSVFSVSDTQYFGPGTRLTVL.

The chain uses TRBV12-3 or TRBV12-4 and TRBJ2-5; D call uncertain. The CDR3 length is 13 residues. Trimming stripped 1 base from V and 7 bases from J, with 10 bases between. As DNA, the CDR3 is TGTGCCAGCAGTTTAGTGACTTCGGGGACCCAGTACTTC. Translated, it gives CASSLVTSGTQYF.

The V gene is TRBV29-1, the J gene TRBJ1-1; no reliable D call. Germline CDR1 is SQVTM and CDR2 is ANQGSEA. This CDR3 has 11 residues. The V end lost 3 bases, the J end lost 5 bases, and 7 bases lay between the germline ends. The CDR3 DNA is TGCAGCGTTGAGACGGTTACTGAAGCTTTCTTT. Amino acids: CSVETVTEAFF.

The CDR3 DNA is TGTGCCAGCAGCCAAGGACACCGGAACACTGAAGCTTTCTTT. This translates into CASSQGHRNTEAFF. The chain links TRBV3-1 to TRBJ1-1; D not resolved. The CDR3 sequence is 14 residues long. The germline V gene has CDR1 LGHDT and CDR2 YNNKEL (reference sequence). Trimming left V 1 base short and J 1 base short, with 7 bases between.

V gene TRBV11-3 combines with J gene TRBJ2-1; D unresolved. V was clipped by 5 bases and J by 8 bases, with 16 bases between them. From germline, CDR1 is SGHNT and CDR2 YENEEA. The CDR3 loop spans 14 amino acids. CDR3 sequence: CASSPHDVTDEQFF. CDR3 nucleotide sequence: TGTGCCAGCAGCCCCCATGATGTTACAGATGAGCAGTTCTTC.

This clonotype was recorded many times. The chain joins TRBV12-3 or TRBV12-4 to TRBJ2-1; D might be TRBD1 (6 bases). V lost 5 bases, J lost 6 bases, and 17 bases lay in between. This CDR3 has 15 residues. The CDR3 DNA is TGTGCCAGCAGTCGCAGGGGAGTTGAGGGCAATGAGCAGTTCTTC. As protein: CASSRRGVEGNEQFF.

The V call is TRBV7-7, the J call TRBJ2-5; 9 bases are shared with TRBD1. V was pared by 1 base and J by 4 bases, with 4 bases of the junction left unmatched. Per germline, CDR1 SSHAT and CDR2 FNYEAQ (reference sequence). This CDR3 region has 15 residues. CDR3 amino acids: CASSLGGTGLETQYF. CDR3 nucleotides: TGTGCCAGCAGCTTAGGGGGGACAGGGCTAGAGACCCAGTACTTC.

The rearrangement joins TRBV20-1 to TRBJ2-4; D is tentatively TRBD1 or TRBD2 (5 bases each). Trimming stripped 2 bases from V and 2 bases from J, with 7 bases between. Per germline, CDR1 DFQATT and CDR2 SNEGSKA (reference sequence). This CDR3 region has 13 residues. This CDR3 reads CSARRGPKNIQYF. CDR3 DNA: TGCAGTGCTAGAAGGGGACCCAAAAACATTCAGTACTTC.